Listed here is a single T cell receptor (beta chain). Germline lookup yields CDR1 MNHEY and CDR2 SMNVEV (reference sequence). V was clipped by 6 bases and J by 7 bases; unmatched bases: 11. This CDR3 has 15 amino acids. This sample stems from a study of cytomegalovirus exposure and HLA in healthy donors. 60 Vbeta and 13 Jbeta primers were used in PCR. Here immunoSEQ multiplex PCR was the method, and the copy in TCRdb shows in-frame clones only, minus some. The sample lists about 120,000 clones, about 62% occurring once. The chain carries TRBV27 and TRBJ2-1; 8 nucleotides agree with TRBD2. The source of this sequence is a woman aged 40 to 50 in good health and CMV-seropositive. The sequencing sample was made of PBMCs. This CDR3 reads CASSVRAGAGNEQFF. The CDR3 DNA follows: TGTGCCAGCAGCGTCCGAGCGGGAGCGGGGAATGAGCAGTTCTTC.